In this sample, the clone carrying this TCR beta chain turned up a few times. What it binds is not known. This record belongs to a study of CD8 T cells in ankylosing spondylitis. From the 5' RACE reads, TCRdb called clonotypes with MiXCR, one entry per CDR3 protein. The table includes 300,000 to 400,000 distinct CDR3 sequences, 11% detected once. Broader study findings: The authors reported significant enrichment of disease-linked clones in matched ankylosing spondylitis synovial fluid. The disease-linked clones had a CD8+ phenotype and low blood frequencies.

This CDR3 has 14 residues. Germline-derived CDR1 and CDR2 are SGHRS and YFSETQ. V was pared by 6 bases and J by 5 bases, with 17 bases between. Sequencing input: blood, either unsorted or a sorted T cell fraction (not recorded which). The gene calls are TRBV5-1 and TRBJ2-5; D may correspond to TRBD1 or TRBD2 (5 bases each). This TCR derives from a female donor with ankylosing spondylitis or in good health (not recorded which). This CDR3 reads CASNHGANPETQYF. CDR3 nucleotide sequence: TGCGCCAGCAACCACGGGGCGAATCCGGAGACCCAGTACTTC.